These 6 T cell receptor beta chains were all obtained from the same sample, sequenced in a study of blood T cell repertoires in COVID-19. Method: immunoSEQ multiplex PCR; TCRdb's copy keeps in-frame clones and lacks some. This repertoire shows 100,000 to 150,000 clones, 85% to 90% found once; its top ten account for approximately 8%. The sequencing input was peripheral blood. The receptors here all came from a man aged 45-60 years with acute or convalescent COVID-19.

The V and J genes are TRBV18 and TRBJ2-1; 7 nucleotides agree with TRBD1. Per the germline V gene, CDR1 is KGHSH and CDR2 is LQKENI. V lost 3 bases, J lost 9 bases, and 5 bases stayed unmatched. This CDR3 contains 13 residues. CDR3 sequence reads: CASSPQGVGEQFF. The CDR3 nucleotides are TGTGCCAGCTCACCCCAGGGGGTCGGTGAGCAGTTCTTC.

CDR3 DNA: TGTGCTAGTTCATCGAGTGAGGAGACCCAGTACTTC. Residues: CASSSSEETQYF. V usage is TRBV12-5 and J usage is TRBJ2-5; D is ambiguous. Looked up from germline, CDR1 is LGHNT and CDR2 is FRNRAP. V dropped 8 bases and J dropped 5 bases, with 12 bases sitting between them. There are 12 residues in the CDR3.

The gene calls are TRBV23-1 and TRBJ1-5; possible D gene TRBD1, 6 bases. TRBV23-1 is annotated as an ORF whose role is uncertain. The CDR3 has 13 residues. V was pared by 5 bases and J by 5 bases, with 10 bases between. CDR3 loop: CASSGDKHQPQHF. The CDR3 DNA follows: TGCGCCAGCAGTGGGGACAAACATCAGCCCCAGCATTTT.

The V gene is TRBV5-1, the J gene TRBJ2-7; 9 positions match TRBD1. The ends lost 4 bases at V and 3 bases at J; junction bases unmatched: 11. Germline loops: CDR1 SGHRS, CDR2 YFSETQ. The CDR3 runs to 16 residues. As DNA, the CDR3 is TGCGCCAGCAGCCGGGACAGGGAAAGGGCATTCTACGAGCAGTACTTC. Protein sequence: CASSRDRERAFYEQYF. Full variable domain (remainder filled in from reference TRBV5-1 and TRBJ2-7): KAGVTQTPRYLIKTRGQQVTLSCSPISGHRSVSWYQQTPGQGLQFLFEYFSETQRNKGNFPGRFSGRQFSNSRSEMNVSTLELGDSALYLCASSRDRERAFYEQYFGPGTRLTVT.

The rearrangement links TRBV6-5 to TRBJ1-1; D gene unclear. Looked up from germline, CDR1 is MNHEY and CDR2 is SVGAGI. The CDR3 has 14 amino acids. With 0 bases removed from V and 3 bases from J, the gap between germline ends came to 8 bases. The CDR3 nucleotides are TGTGCCAGCAGTTACTCGAGGGTGGACACTGAAGCTTTCTTT. Amino acid sequence: CASSYSRVDTEAFF.

This chain joins TRBV11-2 and TRBJ1-3; D call uncertain. V was shortened by 4 bases and J by 0 bases, with 10 bases between the two germline ends. The CDR3 sequence is 15 residues long. The V gene's germline CDR1 is SGHAT and CDR2 FQNNGV. CDR3 residues: CASSYRHISGNTIYF. The CDR3, as DNA: TGTGCCAGCAGCTACAGACACATCTCTGGAAACACCATATATTTT.